The 2 T cell receptor beta chains below all came from one sample that was sequenced in a study of beta chain features in type 1 diabetes. Expressed TCRB transcripts were sequenced because the entire RNA isolate underwent reverse transcription. Sequencing was performed with immunoSEQ multiplex PCR; in TCRdb, only in-frame clones are kept and a portion is missing. The sample gives around 430,000 clones, roughly 30% of which show up once; around 0.065% is in the top ten. What was sequenced was naive CD4+ T cells from blood. Receptors originate from a man in his late teens or twenties in good health.

A remark on this clone: Other DNA sequences in the same sample also yield this CDR3. The rearrangement joins TRBV20-1 to TRBJ2-7; no definite D call. Trimming removed 3 bases at V and 3 bases at J, with 6 bases between. The CDR3 runs 11 residues. Germline values: CDR1 DFQATT, CDR2 SNEGSKA (reference sequence). CDR3 amino acids: CSASDSYEQYF. The CDR3 bases are TGCAGTGCTAGTGATAGCTACGAGCAGTACTTC.

The chain has TRBV29-1 and TRBJ1-1; D ambiguous. With 7 bases removed from V and 8 bases from J, the gap between germline ends came to 5 bases. The CDR3 covers 8 residues. Germline V CDR1 and CDR2: SQVTM, ANQGSEA. CDR3 in amino acids: CSAEEAFF. CDR3 sequence (DNA): TGCAGCGCTGAGGAAGCTTTCTTT.